This entry lists 6 T cell receptor beta chains sequenced from one sample in a study of blood T cells in healthy people across ages. Primed by a sample-barcoded 5' primer and a J-beta primer mix, a second PCR proceeded for about 6 to 11 cycles. TCRdb called the 5' RACE reads again in MiXCR, with one record for every CDR3 protein. Counted here are roughly 680,000 distinct CDR3 sequences, under 25% occurring once; the ten biggest clones make up 3.6%. Specimen: blood. These receptors originate from a man in his 70s in good health.

The J gene is TRBJ2-7, the V gene TRBV7-2; D unresolved. The germline V gene has CDR1 SGHTA and CDR2 FQGNSA. The CDR3 has 12 amino acids. The V end was cut by 4 bases, the J end by 0 bases, with 4 bases between. For the CDR3, the DNA is TGTGCCAGCAGCTCGTTCTCCTACGAGCAGTACTTC. This sequence encodes CASSSFSYEQYF.

The V and J genes are TRBV6-1 and TRBJ2-3, with D perhaps TRBD2 (6 bases). The CDR3 extends over 14 amino acids. CDR1 and CDR2 (germline): MNHNS, SASEGT. V was shortened by 10 bases and J by 2 bases, with 16 bases between the two germline ends. The CDR3 is CATGGAGYTDTQYF. The DNA for the CDR3 is TGTGCCACCGGCGGGGCGGGATACACAGATACGCAGTATTTT.

The V call is TRBV10-2, the J call TRBJ2-1, with TRBD2 matching 8 bases. This CDR3 is 14 amino acids long. V lost 0 bases to trimming and J lost 9 bases; unmatched junction nucleotides: 4. The V gene's germline CDR1 is WSHSY and CDR2 SAAADI. The DNA for the CDR3 is TGCGCCAGCAGTGAGTCGACGGGACTAGGTGAGCAGTTCTTC. Amino acids: CASSESTGLGEQFF.

V usage is TRBV12-3 or TRBV12-4 and J usage is TRBJ1-2; 8 positions agree with TRBD1. The junction had 8 bases not matched to a gene; V was cut back by 5 bases and J by 6 bases. The CDR3 has 14 amino acids. In nucleotides, the CDR3 is TGTGCCAGCAGTCCCGGACAGGGACCGGATGGCTACACCTTC. Its protein is CASSPGQGPDGYTF.

This clonotype was found a few times. The chain combines TRBV5-1 with TRBJ2-5; a weak D match, TRBD1 (5 bases). The CDR3 contains 13 residues. V shed 4 bases and J shed 4 bases, with 11 bases lying between them. CDR1 and CDR2 (germline): SGHRS, YFSETQ. The CDR3, as DNA: TGCGCCAGCAGCCCGACAGAGCTAGAGACCCAGTACTTC. It yields the protein CASSPTELETQYF.

This clonotype was recorded a few times. An end of the junction differs from the germline gene, which may be a read error. The chain links TRBV5-1 to TRBJ2-1; D is possibly TRBD2 (6 bases). CDR3 length equals 13 residues. CDR1 and CDR2 (germline): SGHRS, YFSETQ. The CDR3 bases are TGCGCCAGCAGCTTTCGGGGGAGCGCAACCCGGTACTTC. Translated, it gives CASSFRGSATRYF. The entire variable domain, with the rest obtained from reference TRBV5-1 and TRBJ2-1, is as follows: KAGVTQTPRYLIKTRGQQVTLSCSPISGHRSVSWYQQTPGQGLQFLFEYFSETQRNKGNFPGRFSGRQFSNSRSEMNVSTLELGDSALYLCASSFRGSATRYFGPGTRLTVL.